This TCR beta chain is drawn from a study of blood T cell repertoires in COVID-19. Study background: The samples span acute and convalescent COVID-19 from the United States, Italy and Spain. Sample material is recorded as cDNA or gDNA derived from T cells, B-cell-depleted T cells, or PBMCs.

The authors' processing: From reference gene primer amplification, estimates of nucleated cell counts were derived. The repertoire was sequenced with immunoSEQ multiplex PCR; TCRdb's copy has only in-frame clones and lacks some. From that table come the V and J calls and clone size; the DNA was used to work out D and trimming. This repertoire shows about 250,000 clones, 87% found once; its top ten account for under 4%. Germline lookup yields CDR1 LNHNV and CDR2 YYDKDF (reference sequence). The germline V and J ends were trimmed by 2 bases and 5 bases, with 10 bases remaining between them. This CDR3 is built from 13 residues.

The origin of this receptor is a man aged 18 to 30 with active or convalescent COVID-19. The specimen was peripheral blood. V is TRBV15 and J is TRBJ2-7; D unclear. CDR3 sequence: CATSRFRQDEQYF. DNA of the CDR3: TGTGCCACCAGCAGATTTAGGCAGGACGAGCAGTACTTC.